This T cell receptor (beta chain) is drawn from a study of shared clonotypes between healthy human individuals. As for the study in general: Donors, aged 18 to 49, were a couple of women and three men.

Generated by immunoSEQ multiplex PCR, the TCRdb table keeps only in-frame clones and is missing some. Of 2 million to 2.5 million clones listed, approximately 90% are singletons. This CDR3 is 16 amino acids long. Trimming cost V 3 bases and J 1 base; bases outside gene matches: 8. Germline V gene sequence: CDR1 SGDLS, CDR2 YYNGEE. About this clone itself: Its target is unknown.

General study findings and limits: Generation probability values for non-shared clonotypes were lower than those for clonotypes shared by all four donors. With few donors, the genetic and exposure-history diversity represented was limited.

Sequencing was carried out using naive CD4+ T cells from PBMCs. Subset described: CD45RA+ positively selected. The rearrangement uses TRBV9 and TRBJ1-2, with TRBD1 matching 8 bases. The sequence came from a man between 18 and 29 years old in good health. Some clones in this sample may be carry-over from other donors' samples. CDR3: CASSGSGGLVNYGYTF. The CDR3 DNA sequence: TGTGCCAGCAGCGGTTCAGGGGGCCTGGTTAACTATGGCTACACCTTC.